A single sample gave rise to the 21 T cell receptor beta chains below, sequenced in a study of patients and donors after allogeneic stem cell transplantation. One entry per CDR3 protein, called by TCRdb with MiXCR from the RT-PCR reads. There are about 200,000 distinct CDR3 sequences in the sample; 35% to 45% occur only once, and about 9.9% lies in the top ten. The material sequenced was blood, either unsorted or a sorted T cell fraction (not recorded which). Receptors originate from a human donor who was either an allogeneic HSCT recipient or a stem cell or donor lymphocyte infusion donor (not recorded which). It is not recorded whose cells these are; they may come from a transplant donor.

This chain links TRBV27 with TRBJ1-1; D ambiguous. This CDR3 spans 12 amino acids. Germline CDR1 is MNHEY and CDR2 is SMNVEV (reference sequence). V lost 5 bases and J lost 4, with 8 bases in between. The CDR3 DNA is TGTGCCAGCAGTCCCCCTCCCACTGAAGCTTTCTTT. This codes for CASSPPPTEAFF.

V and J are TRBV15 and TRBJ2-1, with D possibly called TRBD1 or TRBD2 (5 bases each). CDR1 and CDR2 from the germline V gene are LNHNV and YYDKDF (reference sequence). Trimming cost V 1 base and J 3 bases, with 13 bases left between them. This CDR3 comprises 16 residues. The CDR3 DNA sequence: TGTGCCACCAGCAGAGCTGAGTGGGACGGCTACAATGAGCAGTTCTTC. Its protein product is CATSRAEWDGYNEQFF.

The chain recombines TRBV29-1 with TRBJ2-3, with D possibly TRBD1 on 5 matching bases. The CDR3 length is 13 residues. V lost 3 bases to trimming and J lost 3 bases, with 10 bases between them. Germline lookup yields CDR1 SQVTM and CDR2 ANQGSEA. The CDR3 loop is CSVEGRVTDTQYF. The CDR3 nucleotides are TGCAGCGTTGAGGGCAGGGTTACAGATACGCAGTATTTT.

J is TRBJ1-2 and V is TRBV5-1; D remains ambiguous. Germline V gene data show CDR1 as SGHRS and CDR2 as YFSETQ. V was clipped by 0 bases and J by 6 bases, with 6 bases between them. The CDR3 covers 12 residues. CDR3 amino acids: CASSLDTHGYTF. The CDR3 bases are TGCGCCAGCAGCTTGGACACTCATGGCTACACCTTC.

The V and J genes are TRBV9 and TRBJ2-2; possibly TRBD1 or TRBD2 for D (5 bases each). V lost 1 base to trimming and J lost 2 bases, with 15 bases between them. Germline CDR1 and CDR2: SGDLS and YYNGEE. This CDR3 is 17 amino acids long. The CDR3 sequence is CASSVPSGTTNTGELFF. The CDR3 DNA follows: TGTGCCAGCAGCGTACCCTCCGGGACCACTAACACCGGGGAGCTGTTTTTT.

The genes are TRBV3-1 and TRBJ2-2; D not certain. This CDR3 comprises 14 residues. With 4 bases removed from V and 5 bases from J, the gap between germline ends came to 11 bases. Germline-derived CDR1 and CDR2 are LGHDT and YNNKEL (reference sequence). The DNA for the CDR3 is TGTGCCAGCAGCCTGGGATATTCGACCGGGGAGCTGTTTTTT. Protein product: CASSLGYSTGELFF.

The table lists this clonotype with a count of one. The DNA of the CDR3 is TGTGCCAGCAGCTTGTTGAGGGGGGGCTCCTACGAGCAGTACTTC. Amino acids: CASSLLRGGSYEQYF. The chain employs TRBV5-6 and TRBJ2-7; D may be TRBD2 (7 bases). This CDR3 is built from 15 residues. Trimming shortened V by 1 base and J by 0 bases, and 11 bases separated the two germline ends. CDR1 and CDR2 from the germline V gene are SGHDT and YYEEEE.

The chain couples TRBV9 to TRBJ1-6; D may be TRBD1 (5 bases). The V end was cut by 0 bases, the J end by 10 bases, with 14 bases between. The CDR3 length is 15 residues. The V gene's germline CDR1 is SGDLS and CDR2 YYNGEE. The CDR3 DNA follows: TGTGCCAGCAGCGTAGCTGCGGCAGGGTCCTCACCCCTCCACTTT. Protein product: CASSVAAAGSSPLHF.

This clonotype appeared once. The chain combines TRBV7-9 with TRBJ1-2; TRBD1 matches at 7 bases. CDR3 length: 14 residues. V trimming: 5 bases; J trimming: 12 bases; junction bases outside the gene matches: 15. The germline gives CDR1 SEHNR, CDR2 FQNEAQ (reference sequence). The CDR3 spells CASSESGTAPLNTF. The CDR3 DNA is TGTGCCAGCAGCGAGTCCGGGACAGCACCTTTGAACACCTTC. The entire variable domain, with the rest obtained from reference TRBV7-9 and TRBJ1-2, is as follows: DTGVSQNPRHKITKRGQNVTFRCDPISEHNRLYWYRQTLGQGPEFLTYFQNEAQLEKSRLLSDRFSAERPKGSFSTLEIQRTEQGDSAMYLCASSESGTAPLNTFGSGTRLTVV.

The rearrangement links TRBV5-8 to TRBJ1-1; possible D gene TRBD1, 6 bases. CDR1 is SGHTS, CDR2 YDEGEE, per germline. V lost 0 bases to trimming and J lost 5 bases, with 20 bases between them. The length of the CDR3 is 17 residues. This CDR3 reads CASSLALYGGLRTEAFF. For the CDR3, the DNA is TGTGCCAGCAGCTTGGCGTTATATGGGGGGCTACGAACTGAAGCTTTCTTT.

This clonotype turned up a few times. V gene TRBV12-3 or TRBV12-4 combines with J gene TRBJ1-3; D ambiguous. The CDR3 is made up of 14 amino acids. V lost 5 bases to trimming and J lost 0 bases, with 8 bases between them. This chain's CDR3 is CASSPVSSGNTIYF. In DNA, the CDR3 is TGTGCCAGCAGTCCAGTAAGCTCTGGAAACACCATATATTTT.

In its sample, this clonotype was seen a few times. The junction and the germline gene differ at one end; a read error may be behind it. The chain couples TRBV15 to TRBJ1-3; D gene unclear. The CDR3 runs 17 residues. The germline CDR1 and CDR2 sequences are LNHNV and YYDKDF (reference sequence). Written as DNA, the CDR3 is TGTGCCACCAGCCGAGACGGGCACCTCTCCTCTGGAAACACCATATATTTT. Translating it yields CATSRDGHLSSGNTIYF.

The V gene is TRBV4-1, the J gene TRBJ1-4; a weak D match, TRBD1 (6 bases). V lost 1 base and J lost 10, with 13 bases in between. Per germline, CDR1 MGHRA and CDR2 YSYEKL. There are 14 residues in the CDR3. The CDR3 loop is CASSQVQGISKLFF. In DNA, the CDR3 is TGCGCCAGCAGCCAAGTACAGGGAATCTCAAAACTGTTTTTT.

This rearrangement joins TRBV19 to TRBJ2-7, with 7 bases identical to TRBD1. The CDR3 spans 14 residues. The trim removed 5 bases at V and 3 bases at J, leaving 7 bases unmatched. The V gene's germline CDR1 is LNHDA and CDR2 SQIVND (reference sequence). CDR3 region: CASSPRTGIYEQYF. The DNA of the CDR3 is TGTGCCAGTAGTCCCCGGACAGGAATCTACGAGCAGTACTTC.

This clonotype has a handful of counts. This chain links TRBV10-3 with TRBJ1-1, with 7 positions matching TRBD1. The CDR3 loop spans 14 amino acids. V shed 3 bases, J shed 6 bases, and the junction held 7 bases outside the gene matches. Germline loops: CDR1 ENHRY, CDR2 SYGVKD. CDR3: CAISELQGFAEAFF. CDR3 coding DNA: TGTGCCATCAGTGAATTACAGGGGTTCGCTGAAGCTTTCTTT.

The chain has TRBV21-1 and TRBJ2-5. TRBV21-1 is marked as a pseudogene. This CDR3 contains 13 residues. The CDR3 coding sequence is TGTGCCAGCAGCGTAACAGTAGAAGAGACCCAGTACTTC. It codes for CASSVTVEETQYF.

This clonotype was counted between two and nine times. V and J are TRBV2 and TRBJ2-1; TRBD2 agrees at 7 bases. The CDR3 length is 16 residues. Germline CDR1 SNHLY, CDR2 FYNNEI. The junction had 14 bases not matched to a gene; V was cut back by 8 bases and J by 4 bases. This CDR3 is CASWGRTSAHYNEQFF. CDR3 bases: TGTGCCAGCTGGGGCCGGACTAGTGCACATTACAATGAGCAGTTCTTC.

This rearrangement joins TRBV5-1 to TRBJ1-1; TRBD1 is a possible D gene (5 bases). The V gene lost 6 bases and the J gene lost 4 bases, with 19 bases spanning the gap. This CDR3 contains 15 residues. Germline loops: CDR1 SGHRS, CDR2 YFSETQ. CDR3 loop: CASTQYGAAGTEAFF. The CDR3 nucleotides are TGCGCCAGCACCCAGTACGGGGCAGCGGGCACTGAAGCTTTCTTT.

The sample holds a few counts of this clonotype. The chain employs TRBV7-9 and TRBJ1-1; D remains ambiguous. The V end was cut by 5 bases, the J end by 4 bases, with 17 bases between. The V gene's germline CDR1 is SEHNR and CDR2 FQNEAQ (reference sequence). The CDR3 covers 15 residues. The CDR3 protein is CASSQQQPVVTEAFF. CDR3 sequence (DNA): TGTGCCAGCAGCCAACAGCAACCGGTCGTCACTGAAGCTTTCTTT.

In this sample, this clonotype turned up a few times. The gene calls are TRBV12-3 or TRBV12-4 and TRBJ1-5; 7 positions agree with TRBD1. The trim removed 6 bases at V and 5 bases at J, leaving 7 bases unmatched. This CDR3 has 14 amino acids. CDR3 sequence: CASRNRGRDQPQHF. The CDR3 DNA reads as TGTGCCAGCAGGAACAGGGGCAGGGATCAGCCCCAGCATTTT.

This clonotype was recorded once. The CDR3: CASSILDGLAGVYQETQYF. In DNA form, the CDR3 reads TGTGCCAGCAGCATTCTTGATGGACTAGCGGGAGTGTACCAAGAGACCCAGTACTTC. This chain uses TRBV7-8 with TRBJ2-5; the match to TRBD2 covers 13 bases. In germline, CDR1 is SGHVS, CDR2 FQNEAQ. The CDR3 is made up of 19 amino acids. Unmatched junction bases numbered 12, after V lost 5 bases and J lost 0 bases.